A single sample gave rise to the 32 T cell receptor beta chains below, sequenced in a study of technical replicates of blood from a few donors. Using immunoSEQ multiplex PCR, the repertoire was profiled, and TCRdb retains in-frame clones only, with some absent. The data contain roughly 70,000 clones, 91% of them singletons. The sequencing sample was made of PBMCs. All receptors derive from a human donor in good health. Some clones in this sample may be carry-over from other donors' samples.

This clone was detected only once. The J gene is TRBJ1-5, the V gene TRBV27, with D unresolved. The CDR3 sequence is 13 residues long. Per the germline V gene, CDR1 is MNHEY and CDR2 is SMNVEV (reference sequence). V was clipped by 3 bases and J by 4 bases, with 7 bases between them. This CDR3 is CASSFLANQPQHF. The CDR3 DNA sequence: TGTGCCAGCAGTTTCCTTGCGAATCAGCCCCAGCATTTT.

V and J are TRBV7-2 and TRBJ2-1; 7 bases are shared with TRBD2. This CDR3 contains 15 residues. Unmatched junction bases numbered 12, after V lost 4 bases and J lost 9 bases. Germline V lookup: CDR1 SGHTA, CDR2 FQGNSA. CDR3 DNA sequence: TGTGCCAGCAGCTCTACGACTGGGGGGGTGGGTGAGCAGTTCTTC. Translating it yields CASSSTTGGVGEQFF. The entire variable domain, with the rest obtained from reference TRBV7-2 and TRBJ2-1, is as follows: GAGVSQSPSNKVTEKGKDVELRCDPISGHTALYWYRQSLGQGLEFLIYFQGNSAPDKSGLPSDRFSAERTGGSVSTLTIQRTQQEDSAVYLCASSSTTGGVGEQFFGPGTRLTVL.

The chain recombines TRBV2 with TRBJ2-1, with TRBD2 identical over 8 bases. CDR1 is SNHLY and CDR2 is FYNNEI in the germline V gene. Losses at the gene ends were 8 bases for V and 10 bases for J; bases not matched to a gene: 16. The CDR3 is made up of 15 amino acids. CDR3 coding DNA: TGTGCCAGCTCGAGTTACGGGGGGGCCTCGGTCGAGCAGTTCTTC. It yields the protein CASSSYGGASVEQFF.

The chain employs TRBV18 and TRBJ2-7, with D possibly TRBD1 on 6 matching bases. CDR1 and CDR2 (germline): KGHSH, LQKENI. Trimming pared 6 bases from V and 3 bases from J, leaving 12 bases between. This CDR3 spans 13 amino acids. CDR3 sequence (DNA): TGTGCCAGCTCCCAAGGACAGCTCTACGAGCAGTACTTC. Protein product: CASSQGQLYEQYF. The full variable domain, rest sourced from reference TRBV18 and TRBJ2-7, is NAGVMQNPRHLVRRRGQEARLRCSPMKGHSHVYWYRQLPEEGLKFMVYLQKENIIDESGMPKERFSAEFPKEGPSILRIQQVVRGDSAAYFCASSQGQLYEQYFGPGTRLTVT.

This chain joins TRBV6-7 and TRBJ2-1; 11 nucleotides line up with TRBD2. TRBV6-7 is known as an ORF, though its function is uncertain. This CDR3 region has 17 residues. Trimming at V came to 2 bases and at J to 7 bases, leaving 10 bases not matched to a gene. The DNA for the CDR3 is TGTGCCAGCAGTTACCGTCCTAGCGGGGGGAAACGGAATGAGCAGTTCTTC. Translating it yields CASSYRPSGGKRNEQFF.

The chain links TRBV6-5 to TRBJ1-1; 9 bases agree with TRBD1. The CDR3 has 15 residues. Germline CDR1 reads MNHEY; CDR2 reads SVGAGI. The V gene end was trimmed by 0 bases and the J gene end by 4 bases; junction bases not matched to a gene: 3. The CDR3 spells CASSYSGQGITEAFF. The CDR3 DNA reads TGTGCCAGCAGTTACTCGGGACAGGGAATCACTGAAGCTTTCTTT.

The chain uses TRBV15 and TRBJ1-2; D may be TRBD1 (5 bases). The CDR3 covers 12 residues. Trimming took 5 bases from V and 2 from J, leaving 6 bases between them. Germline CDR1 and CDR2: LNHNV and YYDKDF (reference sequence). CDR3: CATSQGNYGYTF. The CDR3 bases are TGTGCCACCAGCCAGGGAAACTATGGCTACACCTTC.

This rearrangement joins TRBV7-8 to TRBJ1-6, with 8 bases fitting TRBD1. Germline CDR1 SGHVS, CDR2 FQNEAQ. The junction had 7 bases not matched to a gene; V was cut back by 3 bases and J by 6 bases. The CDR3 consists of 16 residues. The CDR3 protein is CASSFVTGAGNSPLHF. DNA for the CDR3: TGTGCCAGCAGCTTCGTGACAGGGGCGGGTAATTCACCCCTCCACTTT.

The CDR3 DNA reads as TGCGCCAGCAGCCGGACAGAATCCTACGAGCAGTACTTC. This gives the protein CASSRTESYEQYF. The chain has TRBV4-1 and TRBJ2-7, with a weak D call TRBD1 (6 bases). CDR1 and CDR2 (germline): MGHRA, YSYEKL. Trimming shortened V by 4 bases and J by 1 base, and 8 bases separated the two germline ends. The CDR3 contains 13 residues.

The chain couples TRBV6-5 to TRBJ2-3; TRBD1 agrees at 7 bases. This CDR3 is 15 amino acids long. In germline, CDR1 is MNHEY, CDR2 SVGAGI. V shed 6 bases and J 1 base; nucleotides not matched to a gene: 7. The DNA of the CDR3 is TGTGCCAGCAGAACCGGGACAGCTCGCACAGATACGCAGTATTTT. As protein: CASRTGTARTDTQYF.

In DNA, the CDR3 is TGCGCCAGCAGCTTGGTCCATGCGAACACCGGGGAGCTGTTTTTT. Residues: CASSLVHANTGELFF. J is TRBJ2-2 and V is TRBV5-1; no clear D gene. The V and J ends lost 0 bases and 0 bases respectively, with 6 bases between them. Germline CDR1 reads SGHRS; CDR2 reads YFSETQ. The CDR3 length is 15 residues.

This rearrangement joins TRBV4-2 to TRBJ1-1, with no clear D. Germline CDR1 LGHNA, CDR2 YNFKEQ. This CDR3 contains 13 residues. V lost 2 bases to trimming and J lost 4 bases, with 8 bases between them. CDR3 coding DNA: TGTGCCAGCAGCCAACGAGTAAGCACTGAAGCTTTCTTT. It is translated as CASSQRVSTEAFF.

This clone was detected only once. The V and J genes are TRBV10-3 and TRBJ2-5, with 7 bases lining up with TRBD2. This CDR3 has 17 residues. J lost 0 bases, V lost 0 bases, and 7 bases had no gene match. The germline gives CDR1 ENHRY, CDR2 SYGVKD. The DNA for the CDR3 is TGTGCCATCAGTGAGTCGATTGGGCGGGGGTACCAAGAGACCCAGTACTTC. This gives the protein CAISESIGRGYQETQYF.

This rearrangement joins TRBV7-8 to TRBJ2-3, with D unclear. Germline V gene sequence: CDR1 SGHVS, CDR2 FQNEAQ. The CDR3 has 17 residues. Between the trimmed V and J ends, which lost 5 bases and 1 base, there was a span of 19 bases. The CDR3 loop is CASSLRKTDRGTDTQYF. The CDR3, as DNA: TGTGCCAGCAGCCTACGGAAAACGGATCGGGGCACAGATACGCAGTATTTT.

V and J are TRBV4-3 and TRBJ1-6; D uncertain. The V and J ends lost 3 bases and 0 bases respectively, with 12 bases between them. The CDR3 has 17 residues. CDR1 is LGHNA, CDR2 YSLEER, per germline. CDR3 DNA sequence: TGCGCCAGCAGCCAGACCGAGGTTAGCTCCTATAATTCACCCCTCCACTTT. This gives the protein CASSQTEVSSYNSPLHF.

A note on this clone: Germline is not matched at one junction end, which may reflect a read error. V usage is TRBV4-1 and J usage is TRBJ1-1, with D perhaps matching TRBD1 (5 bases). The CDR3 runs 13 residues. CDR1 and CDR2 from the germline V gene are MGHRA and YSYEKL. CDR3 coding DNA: TGCGCCAGCAGACAAGGGGCGGGCACTGAAGCTTTCTTT. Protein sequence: CASRQGAGTEAFF.

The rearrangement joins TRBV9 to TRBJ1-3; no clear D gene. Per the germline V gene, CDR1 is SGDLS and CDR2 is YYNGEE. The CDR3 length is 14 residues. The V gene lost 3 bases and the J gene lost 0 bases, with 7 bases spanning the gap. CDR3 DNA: TGTGCCAGCAGCGACTATATCTCTGGAAACACCATATATTTT. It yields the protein CASSDYISGNTIYF.

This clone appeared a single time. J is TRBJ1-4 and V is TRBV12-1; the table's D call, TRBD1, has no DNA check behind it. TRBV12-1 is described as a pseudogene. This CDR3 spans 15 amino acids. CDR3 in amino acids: CASSLQTRPNEKLFF. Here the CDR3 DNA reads TGTGCCAGCAGCTTACAGACCAGGCCCAATGAAAAACTGTTTTTT.

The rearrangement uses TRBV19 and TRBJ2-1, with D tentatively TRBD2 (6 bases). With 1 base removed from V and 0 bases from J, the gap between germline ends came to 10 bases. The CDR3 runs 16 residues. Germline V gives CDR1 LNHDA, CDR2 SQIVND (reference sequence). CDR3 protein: CASSIVSGSSYNEQFF. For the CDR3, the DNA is TGTGCCAGTAGTATAGTTAGCGGTAGCTCCTACAATGAGCAGTTCTTC.

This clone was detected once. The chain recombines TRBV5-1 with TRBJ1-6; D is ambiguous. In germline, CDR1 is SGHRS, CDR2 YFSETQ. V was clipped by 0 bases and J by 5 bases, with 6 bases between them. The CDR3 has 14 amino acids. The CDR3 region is CASSLDNNNSPLHF. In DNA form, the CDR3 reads TGCGCCAGCAGCTTGGACAACAATAATTCACCCCTCCACTTT.

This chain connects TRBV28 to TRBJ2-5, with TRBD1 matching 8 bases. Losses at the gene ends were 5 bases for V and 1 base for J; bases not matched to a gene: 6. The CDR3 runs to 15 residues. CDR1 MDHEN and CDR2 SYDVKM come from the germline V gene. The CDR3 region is CASSPRGTGQETQYF. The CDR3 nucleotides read TGTGCCAGCAGTCCACGGGGGACAGGCCAAGAGACCCAGTACTTC.

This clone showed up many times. The CDR3 spells CASSSSSGGGDADTQYF. In nucleotides, the CDR3 is TGTGCCAGCAGCTCTTCCTCGGGAGGGGGCGACGCAGATACGCAGTATTTT. The V call is TRBV7-2, the J call TRBJ2-3; the D gene is possibly TRBD2 (8 bases). Trimming removed 4 bases at V and 4 bases at J, with 21 bases between. The CDR3 consists of 17 residues. Germline V gene lookup returns CDR1 SGHTA and CDR2 FQGNSA. Supplemented by reference TRBV7-2 and TRBJ2-3, the full variable domain reads GAGVSQSPSNKVTEKGKDVELRCDPISGHTALYWYRQSLGQGLEFLIYFQGNSAPDKSGLPSDRFSAERTGGSVSTLTIQRTQQEDSAVYLCASSSSSGGGDADTQYFGPGTRLTVL.

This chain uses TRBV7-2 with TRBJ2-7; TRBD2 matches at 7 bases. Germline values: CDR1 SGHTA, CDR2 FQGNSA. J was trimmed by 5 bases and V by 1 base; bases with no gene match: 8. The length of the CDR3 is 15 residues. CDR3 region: CASSLGGGSVDEQYF. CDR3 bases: TGTGCCAGCAGCTTAGGTGGCGGGAGCGTAGACGAGCAGTACTTC. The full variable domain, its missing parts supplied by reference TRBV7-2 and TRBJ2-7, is GAGVSQSPSNKVTEKGKDVELRCDPISGHTALYWYRQSLGQGLEFLIYFQGNSAPDKSGLPSDRFSAERTGGSVSTLTIQRTQQEDSAVYLCASSLGGGSVDEQYFGPGTRLTVT.

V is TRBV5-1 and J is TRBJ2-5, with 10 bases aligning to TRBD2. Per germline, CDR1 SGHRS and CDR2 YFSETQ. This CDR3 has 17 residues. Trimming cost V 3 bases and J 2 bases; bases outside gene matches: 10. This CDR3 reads CASSSTIPGLAQETQYF. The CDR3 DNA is TGCGCCAGCAGCTCCACAATTCCGGGACTAGCGCAAGAGACCCAGTACTTC. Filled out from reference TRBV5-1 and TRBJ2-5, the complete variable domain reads KAGVTQTPRYLIKTRGQQVTLSCSPISGHRSVSWYQQTPGQGLQFLFEYFSETQRNKGNFPGRFSGRQFSNSRSEMNVSTLELGDSALYLCASSSTIPGLAQETQYFGPGTRLLVL.

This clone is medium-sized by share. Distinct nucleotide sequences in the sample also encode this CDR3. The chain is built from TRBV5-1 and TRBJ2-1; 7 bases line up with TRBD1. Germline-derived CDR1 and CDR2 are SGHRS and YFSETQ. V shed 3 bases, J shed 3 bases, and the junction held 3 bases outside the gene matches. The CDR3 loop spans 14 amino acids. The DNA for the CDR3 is TGCGCCAGCAGCTCCTCAGGGGGCTACAATGAGCAGTTCTTC. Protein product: CASSSSGGYNEQFF.

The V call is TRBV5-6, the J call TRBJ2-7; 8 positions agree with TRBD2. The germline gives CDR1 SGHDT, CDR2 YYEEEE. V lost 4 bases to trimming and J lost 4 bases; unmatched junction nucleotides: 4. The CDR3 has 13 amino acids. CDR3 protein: CASSPGLGYEQYF. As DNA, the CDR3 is TGTGCCAGCAGCCCGGGACTAGGGTACGAGCAGTACTTC.

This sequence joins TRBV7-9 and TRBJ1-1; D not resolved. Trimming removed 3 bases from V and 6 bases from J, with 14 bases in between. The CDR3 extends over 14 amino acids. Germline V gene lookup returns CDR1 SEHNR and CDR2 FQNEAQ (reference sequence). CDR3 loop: CASSFARSSPEAFF. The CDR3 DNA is TGTGCCAGCAGCTTTGCCAGATCGTCCCCTGAAGCTTTCTTT. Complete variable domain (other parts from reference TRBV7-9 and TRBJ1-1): DTGVSQNPRHKITKRGQNVTFRCDPISEHNRLYWYRQTLGQGPEFLTYFQNEAQLEKSRLLSDRFSAERPKGSFSTLEIQRTEQGDSAMYLCASSFARSSPEAFFGQGTRLTVV.

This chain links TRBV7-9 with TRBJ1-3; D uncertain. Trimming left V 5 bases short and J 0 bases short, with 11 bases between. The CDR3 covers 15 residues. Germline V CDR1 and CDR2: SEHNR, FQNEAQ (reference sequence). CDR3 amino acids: CASSATGYSGNTIYF. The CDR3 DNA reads TGTGCCAGCAGCGCCACGGGGTACTCTGGAAACACCATATATTTT.

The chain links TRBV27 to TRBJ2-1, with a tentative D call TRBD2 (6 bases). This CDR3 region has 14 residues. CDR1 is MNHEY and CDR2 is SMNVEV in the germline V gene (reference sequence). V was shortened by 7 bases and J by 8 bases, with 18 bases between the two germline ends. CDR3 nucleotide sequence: TGTGCCAGCAAAGGAGGGGACCAGTGGCATGAGCAGTTCTTC. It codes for CASKGGDQWHEQFF.

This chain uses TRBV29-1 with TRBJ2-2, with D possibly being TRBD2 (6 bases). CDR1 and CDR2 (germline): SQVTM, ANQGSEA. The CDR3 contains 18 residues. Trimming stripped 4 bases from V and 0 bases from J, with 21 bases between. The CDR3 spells CSVVAPIPSGSNTGELFF. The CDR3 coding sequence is TGCAGCGTTGTCGCACCCATCCCGAGCGGGTCGAACACCGGGGAGCTGTTTTTT.

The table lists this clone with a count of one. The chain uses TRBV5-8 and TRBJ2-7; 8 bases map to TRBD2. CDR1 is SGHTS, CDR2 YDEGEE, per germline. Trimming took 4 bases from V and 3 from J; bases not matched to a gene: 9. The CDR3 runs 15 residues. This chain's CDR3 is CASSPLAAEGYEQYF. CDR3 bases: TGTGCCAGCAGCCCACTAGCGGCCGAGGGCTACGAGCAGTACTTC.

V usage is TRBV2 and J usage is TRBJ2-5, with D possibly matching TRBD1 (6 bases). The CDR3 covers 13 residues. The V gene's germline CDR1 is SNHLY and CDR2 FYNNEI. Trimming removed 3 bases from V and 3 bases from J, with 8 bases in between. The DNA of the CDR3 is TGTGCCAGCAGTGACAGGGGAGAAGAGACCCAGTACTTC. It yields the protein CASSDRGEETQYF.